This T cell receptor (beta chain) was recovered during a study of T cells in localized non-small cell lung cancer. Overall study findings and caveats: Maximal T cell clonality occurred in uninvolved adjacent lung, with tumor ranking below it. Paired adjacent lung recovered a median approximately 57 of the top 100 tumor clones.

This clone appeared a single time. Its target is unknown. V was trimmed by 8 bases and J by 2 bases, leaving 10 bases between them. From germline, CDR1 is MNHNY and CDR2 SVGAGI (reference sequence). The CDR3 has 12 amino acids. Data came from immunoSEQ multiplex PCR; TCRdb stores just in-frame clones and leaves some out. The top ten hold 1.5% to 2% of the sample, which has under 150,000 clones, 70% to 90% seen once. The J gene is TRBJ2-7, the V gene TRBV6-6; D may match TRBD1 or TRBD2 (5 bases each). The sample was peripheral blood, taken before any cancer treatment. The receptor's source is a female donor aged 60 or older with stage I lung adenocarcinoma. The DNA for the CDR3 is TGTGCCAGCGGGGACCAACCCTACGAGCAGTACTTC. It yields the protein CASGDQPYEQYF.